Below, 11 T cell receptor beta chains from the same sample are listed, as sequenced in a study of CD8 T cells in Susac syndrome. RNA in amounts of roughly 0.45 to 1 ug was reverse transcribed with random hexamers. TCRdb called the immunoSEQ multiplex PCR reads again in MiXCR, with one record for every CDR3 protein. This table has over 350,000 distinct CDR3 sequences, approximately 85% appearing once. The sample was CD8+ T cells from PBMCs. The receptor source for this set is a human donor with multiple sclerosis.

The sample holds a few counts of this clonotype. This chain connects TRBV27 to TRBJ2-3; unclear D gene. The CDR3 is 13 residues long. The V gene's germline CDR1 is MNHEY and CDR2 SMNVEV (reference sequence). Trimming removed 4 bases at V and 0 bases at J, with 5 bases between. CDR3 sequence reads: CASSWGSTDTQYF. As DNA, the CDR3 is TGTGCCAGCAGTTGGGGTAGCACAGATACGCAGTATTTT.

The chain recombines TRBV7-8 with TRBJ2-1; 11 bases align to TRBD2. J was trimmed by 3 bases and V by 4 bases; bases with no gene match: 11. The CDR3 has 18 residues. Germline V gives CDR1 SGHVS, CDR2 FQNEAQ. CDR3 protein: CASSSQGLAESSYNEQFF. The CDR3 DNA follows: TGTGCCAGCAGCTCACAGGGACTAGCGGAAAGTAGCTACAATGAGCAGTTCTTC.

The J gene is TRBJ2-2, the V gene TRBV24-1, with D possibly matching TRBD1 (5 bases). This CDR3 is 15 amino acids long. Trimming removed 2 bases from V and 6 bases from J, with 12 bases in between. Germline V lookup: CDR1 KGHDR, CDR2 SFDVKD. For the CDR3, the DNA is TGTGCCACCAGTGATTCGGCAGGGATGGCCGGGGAGCTGTTTTTT. Translation: CATSDSAGMAGELFF.

The rearrangement links TRBV27 to TRBJ2-5, with D possibly being TRBD2 (5 bases). The CDR3 totals 16 residues. Trimming stripped 5 bases from V and 5 bases from J, with 21 bases between. The germline V gene has CDR1 MNHEY and CDR2 SMNVEV (reference sequence). CDR3 region: CASSNRSSGYRETQYF. In DNA form, the CDR3 reads TGTGCCAGCAGTAACCGTTCCTCGGGATATCGGGAGACCCAGTACTTC.

The V and J genes are TRBV4-1 and TRBJ1-2, with unresolved D. Trimming took off 4 bases at V and 2 bases at J, with 14 bases between the two ends. CDR1 is MGHRA, CDR2 YSYEKL, per germline. This CDR3 spans 15 amino acids. The CDR3 region is CASSLVRTSNYGYTF. CDR3 DNA sequence: TGCGCCAGCAGCCTTGTAAGGACTTCAAACTATGGCTACACCTTC.

This clonotype showed up just a few times. The chain carries TRBV30 and TRBJ1-1; D uncertain. Germline CDR1 and CDR2: GTSNPN and SVGIG (reference sequence). The CDR3 length is 12 residues. Trimming took off 2 bases at V and 2 bases at J, with 6 bases between the two ends. This CDR3 is CAWSLGNTEAFF. The CDR3 DNA follows: TGTGCCTGGAGTTTAGGAAACACTGAAGCTTTCTTT.

The chain is built from TRBV27 and TRBJ1-2; maybe TRBD1 (5 bases). V lost 4 bases and J lost 2, with 11 bases in between. The CDR3 extends over 14 amino acids. The germline V gene has CDR1 MNHEY and CDR2 SMNVEV (reference sequence). The CDR3 loop is CASSSLGQNYGYTF. The CDR3 nucleotides read TGTGCCAGCAGTTCCTTGGGGCAGAACTATGGCTACACCTTC.

The chain links TRBV12-3 or TRBV12-4 to TRBJ1-2; tentative D call: TRBD1 (5 bases). The germline V and J ends were trimmed by 5 bases and 2 bases, with 15 bases remaining between them. This CDR3 is 15 amino acids long. The CDR3 coding sequence is TGTGCCAGCAGTAACAGGATTAGTCCCAACTATGGCTACACCTTC. Encoded protein: CASSNRISPNYGYTF.

The rearrangement links TRBV27 to TRBJ1-1, with D possibly TRBD1 on 5 matching bases. V lost 2 bases and J 11 bases, leaving 9 bases between the germline ends. This CDR3 region has 11 residues. Germline assignment: CDR1 MNHEY and CDR2 SMNVEV (reference sequence). The CDR3 loop reads CASSLGGKAFF. The CDR3 DNA reads TGTGCCAGCAGTTTAGGGGGAAAGGCTTTCTTT.

The J gene is TRBJ2-2, the V gene TRBV4-1; D unclear. CDR3 size: 14 residues. With 1 base removed from V and 3 bases from J, the gap between germline ends came to 6 bases. Germline CDR1 is MGHRA and CDR2 is YSYEKL. The CDR3 DNA reads as TGCGCCAGCAGCCAAGGTTTTGACACCGGGGAGCTGTTTTTT. Translation: CASSQGFDTGELFF.

This clonotype was recorded a few times. The chain is built from TRBV6-1 and TRBJ1-4; D call uncertain. V was clipped by 6 bases and J by 3 bases, with 14 bases between them. CDR1 is MNHNS and CDR2 is SASEGT in the germline V gene. CDR3 length: 15 residues. CDR3 amino acids: CASSLTYSANEKLFF. The DNA of the CDR3 is TGTGCCAGCAGCCTCACGTACAGCGCTAATGAAAAACTGTTTTTT.